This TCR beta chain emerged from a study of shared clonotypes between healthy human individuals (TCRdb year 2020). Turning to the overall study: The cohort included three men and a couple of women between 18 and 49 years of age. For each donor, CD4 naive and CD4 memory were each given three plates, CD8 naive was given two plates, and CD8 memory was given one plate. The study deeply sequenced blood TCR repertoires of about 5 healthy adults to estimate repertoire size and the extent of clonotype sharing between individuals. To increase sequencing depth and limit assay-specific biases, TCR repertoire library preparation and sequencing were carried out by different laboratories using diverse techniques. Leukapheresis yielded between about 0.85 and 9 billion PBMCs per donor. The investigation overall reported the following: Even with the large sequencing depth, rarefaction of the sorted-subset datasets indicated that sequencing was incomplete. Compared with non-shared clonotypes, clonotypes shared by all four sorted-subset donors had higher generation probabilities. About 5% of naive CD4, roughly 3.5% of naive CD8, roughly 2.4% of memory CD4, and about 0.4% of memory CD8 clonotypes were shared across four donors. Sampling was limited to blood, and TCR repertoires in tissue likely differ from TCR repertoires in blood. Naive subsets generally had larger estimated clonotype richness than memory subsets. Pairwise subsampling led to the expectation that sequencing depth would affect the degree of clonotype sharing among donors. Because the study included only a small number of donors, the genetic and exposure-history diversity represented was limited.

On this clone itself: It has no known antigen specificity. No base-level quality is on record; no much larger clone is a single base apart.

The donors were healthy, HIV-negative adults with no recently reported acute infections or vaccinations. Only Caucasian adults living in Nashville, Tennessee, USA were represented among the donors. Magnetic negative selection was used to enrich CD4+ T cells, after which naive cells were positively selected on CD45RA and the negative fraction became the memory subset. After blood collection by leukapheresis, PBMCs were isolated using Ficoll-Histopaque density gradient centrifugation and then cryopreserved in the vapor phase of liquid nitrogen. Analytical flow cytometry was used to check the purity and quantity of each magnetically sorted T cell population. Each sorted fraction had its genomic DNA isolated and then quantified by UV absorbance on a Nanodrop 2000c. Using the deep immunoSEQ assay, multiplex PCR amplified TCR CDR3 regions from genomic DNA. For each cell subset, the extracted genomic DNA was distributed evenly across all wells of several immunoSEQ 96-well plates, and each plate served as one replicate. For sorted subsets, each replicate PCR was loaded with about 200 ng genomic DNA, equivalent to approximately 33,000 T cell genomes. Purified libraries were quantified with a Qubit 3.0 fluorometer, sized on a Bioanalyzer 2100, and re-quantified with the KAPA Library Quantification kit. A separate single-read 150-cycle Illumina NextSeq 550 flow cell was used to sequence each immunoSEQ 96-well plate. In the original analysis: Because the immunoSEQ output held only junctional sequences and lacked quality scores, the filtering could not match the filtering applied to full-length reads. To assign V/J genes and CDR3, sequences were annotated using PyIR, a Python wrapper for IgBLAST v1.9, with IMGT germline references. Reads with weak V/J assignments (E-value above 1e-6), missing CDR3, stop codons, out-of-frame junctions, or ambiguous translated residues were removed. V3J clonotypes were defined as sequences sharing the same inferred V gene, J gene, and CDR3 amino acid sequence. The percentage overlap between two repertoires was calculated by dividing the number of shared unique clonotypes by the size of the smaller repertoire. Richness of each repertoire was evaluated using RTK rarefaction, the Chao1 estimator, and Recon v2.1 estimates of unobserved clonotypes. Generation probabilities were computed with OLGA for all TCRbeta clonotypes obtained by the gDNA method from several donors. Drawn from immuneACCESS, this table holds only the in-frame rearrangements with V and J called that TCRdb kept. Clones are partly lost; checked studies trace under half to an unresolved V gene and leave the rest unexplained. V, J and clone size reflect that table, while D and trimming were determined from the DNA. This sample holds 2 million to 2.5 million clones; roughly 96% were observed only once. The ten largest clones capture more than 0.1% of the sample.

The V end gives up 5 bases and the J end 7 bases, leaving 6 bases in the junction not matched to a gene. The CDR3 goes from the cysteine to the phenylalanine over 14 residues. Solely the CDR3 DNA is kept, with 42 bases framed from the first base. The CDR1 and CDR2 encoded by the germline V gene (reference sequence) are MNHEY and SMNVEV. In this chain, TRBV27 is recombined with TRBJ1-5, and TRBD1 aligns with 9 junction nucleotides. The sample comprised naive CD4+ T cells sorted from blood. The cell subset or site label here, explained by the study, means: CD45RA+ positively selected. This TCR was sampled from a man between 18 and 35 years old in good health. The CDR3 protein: CASSLTGGVQPQHF. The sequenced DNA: TGTGCCAGCAGTCTAACAGGGGGCGTACAGCCCCAGCATTTT.